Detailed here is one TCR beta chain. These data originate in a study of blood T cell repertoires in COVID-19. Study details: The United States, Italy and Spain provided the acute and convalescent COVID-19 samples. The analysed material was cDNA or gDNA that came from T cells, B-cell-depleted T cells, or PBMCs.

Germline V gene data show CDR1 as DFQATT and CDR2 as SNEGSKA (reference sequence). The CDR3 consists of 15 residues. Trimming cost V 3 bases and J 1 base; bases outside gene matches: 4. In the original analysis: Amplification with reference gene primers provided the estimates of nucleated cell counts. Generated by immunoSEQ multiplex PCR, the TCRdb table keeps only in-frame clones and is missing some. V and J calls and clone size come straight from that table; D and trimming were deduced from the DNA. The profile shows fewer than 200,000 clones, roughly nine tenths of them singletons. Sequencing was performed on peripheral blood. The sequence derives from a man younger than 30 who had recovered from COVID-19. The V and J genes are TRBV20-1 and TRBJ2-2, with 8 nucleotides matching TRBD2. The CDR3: CSASRAGGNTGELFF. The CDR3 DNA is TGCAGTGCTAGTCGCGCGGGAGGGAACACCGGGGAGCTGTTTTTT.